This T cell receptor beta chain was identified in a study of blood T cell repertoires in COVID-19. Overall study: Acute and convalescent COVID-19 samples came from the United States, Italy and Spain.

Recruitment covered roughly 24 US areas and drew participants whose ages spanned about 18 to 95 years. In the original analysis: Amplification of reference gene primers provided the estimated nucleated cell counts. Only in-frame clones appear in the TCRdb table, and some are missing; sequencing was by immunoSEQ multiplex PCR. The DNA gave D and trimming, while V, J and clone size come from that table. Of roughly 250,000 clones in the sample, more than 70% were seen once. Per the germline V gene, CDR1 is MGHRA and CDR2 is YSYEKL. V was pared by 1 base and J by 7 bases, with 7 bases of the junction left unmatched. The CDR3 consists of 18 residues.

This clonotype was sampled from a woman between 40 and 50 years old with acute COVID-19. Sequenced input: PBMCs or T cells enriched from blood (not recorded which). The chain links TRBV4-1 to TRBJ2-4; the match to TRBD2 covers 16 bases. The CDR3 spells CASSQVPGLAGGLNIQYF. CDR3 sequence (DNA): TGCGCCAGCAGCCAAGTCCCGGGACTAGCGGGGGGGTTGAACATTCAGTACTTC.